Below are 20 T cell receptor beta chains sequenced from a single sample in a study of T cell responses to AZD1222 COVID-19 vaccine. TCRdb's copy holds only in-frame clones and misses some; the assay was immunoSEQ multiplex PCR. Of about 210,000 clones detected, about 94% appear once; the ten largest clones hold 1.7%. The starting material was peripheral blood, obtained 28 days after the second dose of the MenACWY control vaccine. Receptor source: an adult who received the MenACWY meningococcal vaccine as a control.

The rearrangement uses TRBV28 and TRBJ2-7; D tentatively fits TRBD1 or TRBD2 (6 bases each). Germline V gene lookup returns CDR1 MDHEN and CDR2 SYDVKM. The CDR3 is 12 residues long. The V end was cut by 5 bases, the J end by 5 bases, with 10 bases between. The CDR3 DNA reads TGTGCCAGCAGTCGGGGGCTCAACGAGCAGTACTTC. This translates into CASSRGLNEQYF. Complete variable domain (other parts from reference TRBV28 and TRBJ2-7): DVKVTQSSRYLVKRTGEKVFLECVQDMDHENMFWYRQDPGLGLRLIYFSYDVKMKEKGDIPEGYSVSREKKERFSLILESASTNQTSMYLCASSRGLNEQYFGPGTRLTVT.

The J gene is TRBJ2-3, the V gene TRBV5-1, with TRBD2 identical over 11 bases. The germline CDR1 and CDR2 sequences are SGHRS and YFSETQ. CDR3 length equals 15 residues. V gave up 2 bases and J gave up 3 bases; unmatched junction bases: 2. Here the CDR3 reads CASSFTSGSTDTQYF. CDR3 nucleotides: TGCGCCAGCAGCTTTACTAGCGGGAGTACAGATACGCAGTATTTT.

On this clone itself: Within the sample, other DNA sequences also encode this same CDR3. This sequence joins TRBV9 and TRBJ2-7; D is perhaps TRBD1 or TRBD2 (5 bases each). Trimming removed 0 bases at V and 2 bases at J, with 9 bases between. From germline, CDR1 is SGDLS and CDR2 YYNGEE. The CDR3 loop spans 14 amino acids. CDR3 protein: CASSVGPGPYEQYF. CDR3 nucleotide sequence: TGTGCCAGCAGCGTAGGGCCGGGGCCCTACGAGCAGTACTTC.

The CDR3 region has the DNA TGTGCCACCAGTGAACCCGGGACAGGGTGGACCGGGGAGCTGTTTTTT. Protein sequence: CATSEPGTGWTGELFF. This rearrangement joins TRBV24-1 to TRBJ2-2; 9 bases fit TRBD1. The CDR3 consists of 16 residues. The germline gives CDR1 KGHDR, CDR2 SFDVKD. Germline trimming cut 4 bases from V and 5 bases from J; bases unmatched to any gene: 7.

The chain links TRBV2 to TRBJ2-6, with TRBD1 matching over 12 bases. Germline loops: CDR1 SNHLY, CDR2 FYNNEI. This CDR3 has 17 amino acids. V gave up 10 bases and J gave up 3 bases; unmatched junction bases: 10. The CDR3 region has the DNA TGTGCCACCTCCGGGACAGGGGGCGCGGATGGGGCCAACGTCCTGACTTTC. Protein product: CATSGTGGADGANVLTF. Complete variable domain (other parts from reference TRBV2 and TRBJ2-6): EPEVTQTPSHQVTQMGQEVILRCVPISNHLYFYWYRQILGQKVEFLVSFYNNEISEKSEIFDDQFSVERPDGSNFTLKIRSTKLEDSAMYFCATSGTGGADGANVLTFGAGSRLTVL.

This sequence joins TRBV7-8 and TRBJ2-7; D gene uncertain. Trimming took 1 base from V and 3 from J, leaving 10 bases between them. CDR3 size: 14 residues. The germline CDR1 and CDR2 sequences are SGHVS and FQNEAQ. The CDR3 nucleotides read TGTGCCAGCAGCTTAGAGGGCCCGGTCTACGAGCAGTACTTC. Its protein product is CASSLEGPVYEQYF.

The V and J genes are TRBV13 and TRBJ2-2, with unresolved D. Trimming shortened V by 6 bases and J by 8 bases, and 10 bases separated the two germline ends. In germline, CDR1 is PRHDT, CDR2 FYEKMQ (reference sequence). The CDR3 is 12 residues long. The CDR3 region is CASRYTAGELFF. The DNA for the CDR3 is TGTGCCAGCAGATATACTGCGGGGGAGCTGTTTTTT.

The rearrangement joins TRBV3-1 (or the pseudogene TRBV3-2) to TRBJ2-5; 15 bases line up with TRBD2. The ends lost 1 base at V and 3 bases at J; junction bases unmatched: 3. Germline CDR1 reads LGHDT; CDR2 reads YNNKEL (reference sequence). CDR3 length: 17 residues. The CDR3 reads CASSQGTSGGAEETQYF. As DNA, the CDR3 is TGTGCCAGCAGCCAAGGGACTAGCGGGGGGGCCGAAGAGACCCAGTACTTC.

The CDR3 DNA is TGTGCCTGCACTGGAACCCCGTCGGGAAGCTCCTATAATTCACCCCTCCACTTT. Its protein product is CACTGTPSGSSYNSPLHF. The gene calls are TRBV30 and TRBJ1-6; no clear D. This CDR3 is built from 18 residues. V was cut by 6 bases and J by 0 bases, with 21 bases left in between. Germline loops: CDR1 GTSNPN, CDR2 SVGIG (reference sequence).

The genes are TRBV6-1 and TRBJ1-6, with TRBD1 matching over 11 bases. V lost 4 bases and J lost 8; bases outside the gene matches: 7. Germline lookup yields CDR1 MNHNS and CDR2 SASEGT. CDR3 length: 16 residues. The CDR3 protein is CASSASPGQGDSPLHF. CDR3 sequence (DNA): TGTGCCAGCAGTGCCTCTCCGGGACAGGGGGATTCACCCCTCCACTTT.

This clone was found once. V gene TRBV28 combines with J gene TRBJ1-1; 8 positions agree with TRBD1. The CDR3 runs to 13 residues. Germline V gives CDR1 MDHEN, CDR2 SYDVKM. Trimming took 6 bases from V and 4 from J; bases not matched to a gene: 4. The CDR3: CASRTGQGTEAFF. DNA for the CDR3: TGTGCCAGCAGAACCGGACAGGGCACTGAAGCTTTCTTT.

V is TRBV19 and J is TRBJ1-4; D not resolved. V lost 6 bases to trimming and J lost 5 bases, with 4 bases between them. The CDR3 covers 11 residues. Germline V gene data show CDR1 as LNHDA and CDR2 as SQIVND (reference sequence). The CDR3 loop reads CASRINEKLFF. In DNA form, the CDR3 reads TGTGCCAGTAGGATAAATGAAAAACTGTTTTTT.

The gene calls are TRBV7-2 and TRBJ2-3; D is possibly TRBD1 (5 bases). The germline V gene encodes CDR1 SGHTA and CDR2 FQGNSA. Trimming stripped 7 bases from V and 3 bases from J, with 17 bases between. The CDR3 spans 15 residues. The CDR3 reads CASMTAQGLTDTQYF. The CDR3 bases are TGTGCCAGCATGACCGCCCAGGGTTTGACAGATACGCAGTATTTT.

The V call is TRBV28, the J call TRBJ1-1; D is uncertain. V lost 2 bases, J lost 4 bases, and 17 bases lay in between. This CDR3 is 16 amino acids long. The germline gives CDR1 MDHEN, CDR2 SYDVKM. The CDR3 DNA reads as TGTGCCAGCAGTTTAGTCACGCGGGAATGGAGCACTGAAGCTTTCTTT. Amino acids: CASSLVTREWSTEAFF. Combining the CDR3 with reference TRBV28 and TRBJ1-1 gives the whole variable domain DVKVTQSSRYLVKRTGEKVFLECVQDMDHENMFWYRQDPGLGLRLIYFSYDVKMKEKGDIPEGYSVSREKKERFSLILESASTNQTSMYLCASSLVTREWSTEAFFGQGTRLTVV.

The chain joins TRBV4-2 to TRBJ1-1, with D possibly TRBD1 on 5 matching bases. Between the trimmed V and J ends, which lost 3 bases and 5 bases, there was a span of 19 bases. The CDR3 runs to 16 residues. Germline CDR1 reads LGHNA; CDR2 reads YNFKEQ. The CDR3 spells CASSQTSAGGGTEAFF. The CDR3 nucleotides are TGTGCCAGCAGCCAGACTAGTGCCGGGGGTGGAACTGAAGCTTTCTTT.

The gene calls are TRBV5-4 and TRBJ2-7; 8 bases are a match to TRBD1. The CDR3 loop spans 14 amino acids. V lost 1 base, J lost 6 bases, and 6 bases stayed unmatched. Germline CDR1 reads SGHNT; CDR2 reads YYREEE (reference sequence). Here the CDR3 DNA reads TGTGCCAGCAGCTTGCTATCAGGGGGCTCCGAGCAGTACTTC. This encodes CASSLLSGGSEQYF.

This sequence joins TRBV11-3 and TRBJ2-1; D remains ambiguous. Germline lookup yields CDR1 SGHNT and CDR2 YENEEA. V was trimmed by 5 bases and J by 8 bases, leaving 13 bases between them. This CDR3 spans 13 amino acids. CDR3 in DNA: TGTGCCAGCAGCCCCGGAGACGGCGATGAGCAGTTCTTC. Encoded protein: CASSPGDGDEQFF.

This chain uses TRBV9 with TRBJ2-7, with 10 positions matching TRBD2. CDR1 is SGDLS and CDR2 is YYNGEE in the germline V gene. This CDR3 has 16 residues. V was pared by 0 bases and J by 6 bases, with 9 bases of the junction left unmatched. CDR3 protein: CASSVAGLAGEIEQYF. The CDR3 DNA sequence: TGTGCCAGCAGCGTAGCTGGGCTAGCGGGAGAGATCGAGCAGTACTTC.

This clone was counted a few times. The chain recombines TRBV7-3 with TRBJ2-1; 13 nucleotides agree with TRBD2. V lost 3 bases to trimming and J lost 11 bases; unmatched junction nucleotides: 10. Germline-derived CDR1 and CDR2 are SGHTA and FQGTGA. The CDR3 has 16 residues. The CDR3 sequence: CASSLTSGRTFSQQFF. The CDR3 coding sequence is TGTGCCAGCAGCTTGACTAGCGGGAGGACCTTCAGTCAGCAGTTCTTC.

The chain has TRBV28 and TRBJ2-5; D is ambiguous. V was shortened by 2 bases and J by 3 bases, with 10 bases between the two germline ends. This CDR3 is 14 amino acids long. Looked up from germline, CDR1 is MDHEN and CDR2 is SYDVKM. CDR3: CASSLRVAEETQYF. DNA for the CDR3: TGTGCCAGCAGTTTAAGAGTAGCAGAAGAGACCCAGTACTTC. Based on the CDR3 plus reference TRBV28 and TRBJ2-5, the full variable domain is DVKVTQSSRYLVKRTGEKVFLECVQDMDHENMFWYRQDPGLGLRLIYFSYDVKMKEKGDIPEGYSVSREKKERFSLILESASTNQTSMYLCASSLRVAEETQYFGPGTRLLVL.